The 7 T cell receptor beta chains below come from one sample, sequenced in a study of blood T cell repertoires in COVID-19. Produced via immunoSEQ multiplex PCR; TCRdb's table is partial and in-frame only. This table has just over 75,000 clones, more than 70% appearing once. The source material was peripheral blood. These receptors originate from a man between 60 and 75 years old with active or convalescent COVID-19.

The chain is built from TRBV19 and TRBJ1-3; D gene unclear. With 9 bases removed from V and 0 bases from J, the gap between germline ends came to 6 bases. Germline V gene sequence: CDR1 LNHDA, CDR2 SQIVND (reference sequence). The CDR3 contains 12 residues. CDR3 sequence reads: CASRDSGNTIYF. The CDR3 nucleotides read TGTGCCAGCCGGGACTCTGGAAACACCATATATTTT. The full variable domain, rest sourced from reference TRBV19 and TRBJ1-3, is DGGITQSPKYLFRKEGQNVTLSCEQNLNHDAMYWYRQDPGQGLRLIYYSQIVNDFQKGDIAEGYSVSREKKESFPLTVTSAQKNPTAFYLCASRDSGNTIYFGEGSWLTVV.

This clone is a singleton in its sample. The chain joins TRBV29-1 to TRBJ2-5; 8 bases align to TRBD2. V lost 4 bases to trimming and J lost 0 bases; unmatched junction nucleotides: 4. The CDR3 is 14 residues long. CDR1 is SQVTM and CDR2 is ANQGSEA in the germline V gene. CDR3 in DNA: TGCAGCGTTGCAGCGGGGGCGTACCAAGAGACCCAGTACTTC. Residues: CSVAAGAYQETQYF.

The V gene is TRBV12-5, the J gene TRBJ1-2; 7 bases are a match to TRBD1. V lost 6 bases to trimming and J lost 4 bases; unmatched junction nucleotides: 5. The CDR3 is 13 residues long. Germline CDR1 LGHNT, CDR2 FRNRAP. CDR3 in amino acids: CASGRRDSYGYTF. The DNA for the CDR3 is TGTGCTAGTGGCCGACGGGACAGCTATGGCTACACCTTC.

This chain joins TRBV10-3 and TRBJ1-3; a weak D match, TRBD1 (6 bases). Trimming removed 3 bases from V and 0 bases from J, with 9 bases in between. Germline CDR1 ENHRY, CDR2 SYGVKD. This CDR3 has 15 amino acids. CDR3 nucleotides: TGTGCCATCAGTGAAAGGGGGGGCTCTGGAAACACCATATATTTT. Translation: CAISERGGSGNTIYF.

The genes are TRBV3-1 (or the pseudogene TRBV3-2) and TRBJ2-5; 7 bases agree with TRBD1. The CDR3 length is 15 residues. Germline lookup yields CDR1 LGHDT and CDR2 YNNKEL (reference sequence). The V and J ends lost 1 base and 5 bases, in that order; junction bases with no gene match: 7. CDR3 nucleotide sequence: TGTGCCAGCAGCCAAGGTCACAGGGGTTGGGAGACCCAGTACTTC. Translated: CASSQGHRGWETQYF.

For this clone: The same CDR3 can be traced to other DNA sequences in this sample. This sequence joins TRBV3-1 (or the pseudogene TRBV3-2) and TRBJ1-2, with a possible D match to TRBD1 (6 bases). This CDR3 contains 14 residues. CDR1 is LGHDT and CDR2 is YNNKEL in the germline V gene (reference sequence). Between the trimmed V and J ends, which lost 6 bases and 2 bases, there was a span of 13 bases. CDR3 in DNA: TGTGCCAGCAGTCCTATCAGGGGAAACTATGGCTACACCTTC. Protein sequence: CASSPIRGNYGYTF.

The chain has TRBV19 and TRBJ1-5; unclear D gene. Germline V gene data show CDR1 as LNHDA and CDR2 as SQIVND (reference sequence). V was clipped by 2 bases and J by 1 base, with 9 bases between them. This CDR3 is built from 15 residues. Here the CDR3 DNA reads TGTGCCAGTAGTATATGGAGAAGGAGCAATCAGCCCCAGCATTTT. Residues: CASSIWRRSNQPQHF.